These T cell receptor beta chains were read from a single sample in a study of control samples from healthy donors and cancer patients. Data came from immunoSEQ multiplex PCR; TCRdb stores just in-frame clones and leaves some out. The data hold approximately 53,000 clones, with 80% to 95% observed a single time. The sequenced sample consisted of PBMCs. The origin of the receptors is a man aged 25 to 40 with colorectal cancer. Each CDR3 is given with its conserved first and last residue. A D gene is named only where the DNA matches it firmly. Size is omitted from some rows. Given values are once, few, many or a class for expanded clones.

TGTGCCAGTAGTAAGGGACTAGCGGGGGAGTATTACTTC CASSKGLAGEYYF TRBV19 TRBD2 TRBJ2-7 .
TGTGCCAGCAGCCAAGTGATCTTCCGGGACAGTAACACAGATACGCAGTATTTT CASSQVIFRDSNTDTQYF TRBV3-1/TRBV3-2 TRBD1 TRBJ2-3 .
TGTGCCAGCAGTGTTGAAAACTATGGCTACACCTTC CASSVENYGYTF TRBV2 . TRBJ1-2 once
TGTGCCAGCAACTCCCCAAGTCAGAATCAGCCCCAGCATTTT CASNSPSQNQPQHF TRBV6-5 . TRBJ1-5 .
TGTGCCAGCAGCTTAGTTGGGCCTGAAGCTTTCTTT CASSLVGPEAFF TRBV11-2 . TRBJ1-1 .
TGCGCCAGCAGCCAAGTACTTGGGACAAGTGGCCCTTGGGGCAATGAGCAGTTCTTC CASSQVLGTSGPWGNEQFF TRBV4-1 . TRBJ2-1 .
TGTGCCAGCAGTACACGGACAGGGGGGGCCTATGGCTACACCTTC CASSTRTGGAYGYTF TRBV6-5 TRBD1 TRBJ1-2 .
TGCAGCGTGGGTGGGGGAGGCAATCAGCCCCAGCATTTT CSVGGGGNQPQHF TRBV29-1 . TRBJ1-5 .
TGTGCCAGCAGCCGCCGACTGGGTCTCTCTGGAAACACCATATATTTT CASSRRLGLSGNTIYF TRBV4-2 . TRBJ1-3 once
TGTGCCAGCAGCCTTCGAGGGGCAACAGATACGCAGTATTTT CASSLRGATDTQYF TRBV3-1/TRBV3-2 . TRBJ2-3 .
TGTGCCAGCTCACCGTCAGGGTCCCACGAGCAGTACTTC CASSPSGSHEQYF TRBV18 . TRBJ2-7 .
TGTGCCAGCAGTTTAAGAGCGAGCTCCGCCAATGAGCAGTTCTTC CASSLRASSANEQFF TRBV27 . TRBJ2-1 .
TGTGCCAGCAGCTTGGGCACAGGGGGATATGGCTACACCTTC CASSLGTGGYGYTF TRBV5-6 TRBD1 TRBJ1-2 .
TGCGCCAGCAGCTTGGGACAGGACTACAATGAGCAGTTCTTC CASSLGQDYNEQFF TRBV5-1 . TRBJ2-1 once
TGTGCCACCAGTCAGGGTTGGTATGGCTACACCTTC CATSQGWYGYTF TRBV24-1 . TRBJ1-2 .
TGTGCCAGCAGCCACTATAGACGGCGAGAGACCCAGTACTTC CASSHYRRRETQYF TRBV6-5 . TRBJ2-5 .
TGCGCCAGCCGTACTGACCCCGTTGGGACTGAAGCTTTCTTT CASRTDPVGTEAFF TRBV5-1 . TRBJ1-1 .
TGTGCCAGCAGTTTATCTAGGTCTCTTGGCTACACCTTC CASSLSRSLGYTF TRBV27 . TRBJ1-2 .
TGTGCCAGCAGCCTCCTATACTCGGGCGCATCACCCCTCCACTTT CASSLLYSGASPLHF TRBV5-5 . TRBJ1-6 .
TGTGCCAGCAGCTTGTTAGGGACAGCCGAATGGGGTGGCTACACCTTC CASSLLGTAEWGGYTF TRBV5-4 TRBD1 TRBJ1-2 .
TGTGCCAGCAGTAGGACAGGGCGGGGGAACACTGAAGCTTTCTTT CASSRTGRGNTEAFF TRBV9 TRBD1 TRBJ1-1 .
TGTGCCAGTAGTATAGGTGGAGTGGAACTGTTTTTT CASSIGGVELFF TRBV19 . TRBJ1-4 .
TGTGCCAGCAGCCACACAGGGCGGTATGGCTACACCTTC CASSHTGRYGYTF TRBV7-2 . TRBJ1-2 .
TGTGCCAGCAGCTCCGGCTCCTCCGGGCCTGGAAACACCATATATTTT CASSSGSSGPGNTIYF TRBV13 . TRBJ1-3 .
TGTGCCAGCAGCCCGAGTTACGGGGAGCTGTTTTTT CASSPSYGELFF TRBV7-8 . TRBJ2-2 .
TGCAGCGTTGACGAGGATACGCAGTATTTT CSVDEDTQYF TRBV29-1 . TRBJ2-3 .
TGTGCCAGCGGTAGAGGCTACAATGAGCAGTTCTTC CASGRGYNEQFF TRBV12-3/TRBV12-4 . TRBJ2-1 .
TGTGCCAGCAGTTTGCAGGAAGCGGAGCAGTACTTC CASSLQEAEQYF TRBV12-3/TRBV12-4 . TRBJ2-7 .
TGTGCCAGCTCCCCCGGCGGACCCTACGAGCAGTACTTC CASSPGGPYEQYF TRBV18 . TRBJ2-7 .
TGTGCCAGCACCTCCAGCTCTGGGGCCAACGTCCTGACTTTC CASTSSSGANVLTF TRBV5-4 . TRBJ2-6 .
TGTGCCAGCAGCTTAGGTATAGAGCGGGGGATGGATGAGCAGTTCTTC CASSLGIERGMDEQFF TRBV11-2 TRBD2 TRBJ2-1 .